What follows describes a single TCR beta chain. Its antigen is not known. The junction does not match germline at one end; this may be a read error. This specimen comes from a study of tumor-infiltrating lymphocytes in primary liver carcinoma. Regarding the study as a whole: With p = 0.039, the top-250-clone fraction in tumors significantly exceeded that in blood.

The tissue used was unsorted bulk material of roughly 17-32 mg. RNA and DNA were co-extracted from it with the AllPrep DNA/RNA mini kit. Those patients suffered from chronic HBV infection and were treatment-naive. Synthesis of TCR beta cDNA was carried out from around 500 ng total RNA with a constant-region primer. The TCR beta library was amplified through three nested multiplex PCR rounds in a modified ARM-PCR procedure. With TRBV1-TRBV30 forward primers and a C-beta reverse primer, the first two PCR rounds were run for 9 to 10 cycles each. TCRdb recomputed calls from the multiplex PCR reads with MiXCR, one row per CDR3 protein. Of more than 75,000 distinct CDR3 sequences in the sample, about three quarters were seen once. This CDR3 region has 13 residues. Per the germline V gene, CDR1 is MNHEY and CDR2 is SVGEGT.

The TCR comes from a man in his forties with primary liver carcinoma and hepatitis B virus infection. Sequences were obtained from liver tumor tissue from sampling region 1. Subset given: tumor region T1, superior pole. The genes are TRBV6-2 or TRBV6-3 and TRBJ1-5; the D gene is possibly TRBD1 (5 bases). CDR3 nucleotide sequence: TGTACCAGCAGCCGGGGACGGAATCAGCCCCAGCATTTT. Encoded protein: CTSSRGRNQPQHF.